The present TCR beta chain was sequenced within a study of blood T cell repertoires in COVID-19 (TCRdb year 2020). Study-level background: The collaborator samples originated in the United States, Italy and Spain and spanned the acute and convalescent phases of COVID-19. The prospective study material was composed of cDNA or gDNA derived from T cells, B-cell-depleted T cells, or PBMCs. Subjects who had been exposed to COVID-19, were actively infected with it, or had recovered from it provided the deeply sampled blood TCRbeta repertoires that made up the dataset. A freely available public database, intended as a resource for researchers studying the immune response to SARS-CoV-2, is where the repertoires were released. The samples were drawn from two sources: the first 160 participants of the ongoing ImmuneRACE study, and 1,200 or so subjects contributed by 6 global collaborators. Nearly every sample came with metadata listing a de-identified subject ID, COVID-19 status, age in years and sex. HLA class I and class II types, where available, came from metadata supplied by the sample provider rather than from assay-based typing.

This clone has a handful of counts. Its antigen is currently not known. No per-base quality is available; no much larger clone lies one base away. TCRbeta CDR3 regions were amplified from genomic DNA using the immunoSEQ Assay, a bias-controlled multiplex PCR. The study's processing was this. The number of nucleated cells in each sample was estimated by amplification of reference gene primers within the assay. Sequence reads were collapsed and filtered to measure the absolute abundance of every unique TCRbeta CDR3 rearrangement. For each sample, productive Simpson clonality was calculated as the square root of Simpson's diversity index across productive rearrangements. The source is immuneACCESS, and TCRdb retained only in-frame sequences with V and J called. Part of the clones is not carried over; for the studies checked, unresolved V genes explain less than half of this, and the remainder is unexplained. D and trimming were read from the DNA, whereas the V and J calls and clone size are those reported in that table. For this sample the table gives approximately 200,000 clones, of which around 83% were detected only once. The top ten clonotypes cover about 8% of the sample.

Cut back by 3 bases and 3 bases, the V and J ends lie 12 bases apart. The CDR3 measures 14 amino acids from cysteine to phenylalanine. The DNA shown is the 42-base CDR3, in frame from base 1. Taken from the germline V gene, the CDR1 and CDR2 loops are SGHRS and YFSETQ. Each collaborating institution followed its own protocols to collect whole blood in K2EDTA tubes. For TCRbeta analysis, collaborators shipped samples in one of three forms: frozen whole blood, isolated PBMCs, or DNA extracted from either of those sample types. The full study reports these points: How much clinical and demographic metadata was included differed by source and by participant, and the metadata was provided uncurated.

The clonotype comes from a woman aged 45-60 years with acute or convalescent COVID-19. The specimen sequenced was peripheral blood. This chain is built from TRBV5-1 and TRBJ1-1, and TRBD1 may be the D gene, going by 6 matching bases. The DNA reads as follows: TGCGCCAGCAGCTCCAGGGGAGCCGACACTGAAGCTTTCTTT. Translated, this is CASSSRGADTEAFF.